This is a list of T cell receptor beta chains from one sample in a study of control samples from healthy donors and cancer patients. Assay: immunoSEQ multiplex PCR; the TCRdb copy retains only in-frame clones and omits some. This table has tens of thousands of clones, 82% appearing once. Specimen: blood. The origin of the receptors is a woman aged 55-70 years in good health. Both conserved end residues are part of each CDR3. Fields, in order: clone size, V gene, D gene, CDR3 length, J gene, CDR3 protein, CDR3 DNA. The D gene is left open where the match is weak. Size tells how often a clone was seen (once, few, many) or the class of an expanded clone, and some rows leave it out.

once,TRBV2,-,15,TRBJ1-3,CASKVGGISGNTIYF,TGTGCCAGCAAGGTGGGGGGAATATCTGGAAACACCATATATTTT
-,TRBV19,-,14,TRBJ1-5,CASSGHYSNQPQHF,TGTGCCAGTAGCGGACATTATAGCAATCAGCCCCAGCATTTT
-,TRBV2,TRBD2,16,TRBJ2-1,CASQEVPSGRLNEQFF,TGTGCCAGCCAGGAGGTACCTAGCGGGAGGTTGAATGAGCAGTTCTTC
-,TRBV6-6,TRBD1,14,TRBJ2-5,CASSDRGTGETQYF,TGTGCCAGCAGTGACAGGGGGACCGGAGAGACCCAGTACTTC
-,TRBV5-6,-,14,TRBJ2-7,CASSLAPGTEEQYF,TGTGCCAGCAGCTTGGCCCCAGGAACTGAGGAGCAGTACTTC
-,TRBV6-1,-,14,TRBJ1-5,CASSDPGIIQPQHF,TGTGCCAGCAGTGACCCAGGAATTATTCAGCCCCAGCATTTT
-,TRBV7-9,TRBD1,18,TRBJ2-4,CASSLEDTGRDRGPRVYF,TGTGCCAGCAGCTTAGAGGATACGGGACGGGACAGGGGACCCCGTGTGTACTTC
-,TRBV14,TRBD1,17,TRBJ1-2,CASSQEGGTGANYGYTF,TGTGCCAGCAGCCAAGAGGGGGGGACAGGGGCCAATTATGGCTACACCTTC
-,TRBV14,TRBD1,15,TRBJ1-4,CASSFKQGRGEKLFF,TGTGCCAGCAGCTTCAAACAGGGGCGGGGTGAAAAACTGTTTTTT
-,TRBV19,-,14,TRBJ2-3,CASSMNRATDTQYF,TGTGCCAGTAGTATGAACAGGGCCACAGATACGCAGTATTTT
-,TRBV7-2,-,15,TRBJ1-5,CASSERGGSNQPQHF,TGTGCCAGCAGCGAAAGGGGGGGCTCAAATCAGCCCCAGCATTTT
-,TRBV3-1/TRBV3-2,-,12,TRBJ1-4,CASSQGGEKLFF,TGTGCCAGCAGCCAAGGGGGCGAAAAACTGTTTTTT
once,TRBV19,-,15,TRBJ1-2,CASRRIGGAVYGYTF,TGTGCCAGTAGGAGAATAGGAGGAGCTGTCTATGGCTACACCTTC
-,TRBV10-2,-,12,TRBJ2-1,CASSEGLGEQFF,TGCGCCAGCAGTGAAGGACTGGGTGAGCAGTTCTTC
-,TRBV5-1,TRBD2,15,TRBJ2-3,CASSRQGGGTDTQYF,TGCGCCAGCAGCCGTCAGGGAGGGGGCACAGATACGCAGTATTTT
-,TRBV29-1,-,11,TRBJ1-3,CSVSSGNTIYF,TGCAGCGTCAGCTCTGGAAACACCATATATTTT
-,TRBV12-5,-,13,TRBJ1-4,CASGLSSNEKLFF,TGTGCTAGTGGTTTAAGTAGTAATGAAAAACTGTTTTTT
-,TRBV6-5,-,13,TRBJ1-5,CASSARGNQPQHF,TGTGCCAGCAGCGCCCGGGGAAATCAGCCCCAGCATTTT
once,TRBV15,-,16,TRBJ1-4,CATSSEQAPTNEKLFF,TGTGCCACCAGCAGTGAACAGGCCCCAACTAATGAAAAACTGTTTTTT
-,TRBV13,-,12,TRBJ1-1,CASSLEGTEAFF,TGTGCCAGCAGCTTAGAGGGCACTGAAGCTTTCTTT
-,TRBV12-3/TRBV12-4,-,13,TRBJ2-2,CASSPTLPGELFF,TGTGCCAGCAGTCCCACCCTCCCCGGGGAGCTGTTTTTT
-,TRBV7-6,TRBD2,15,TRBJ2-2,CASSSSGTSTGELFF,TGTGCCAGCAGCTCGTCCGGGACTAGCACCGGGGAGCTGTTTTTT
-,TRBV7-2,-,15,TRBJ1-4,CASSRDRSTNEKLFF,TGTGCCAGCAGTAGAGACAGGTCAACTAATGAAAAACTGTTTTTT
many,TRBV6-5,-,14,TRBJ1-2,CASRGDGRGYGYTF,TGTGCCAGCAGGGGCGACGGCAGAGGCTATGGCTACACCTTC
-,TRBV19,TRBD2,17,TRBJ2-5,CASRRGLAGGTQETQYF,TGTGCCAGTAGAAGGGGACTAGCGGGAGGGACCCAAGAGACCCAGTACTTC
-,TRBV19,TRBD1,14,TRBJ1-1,CASSIDRVVTEAFF,TGTGCCAGTAGCATAGACAGGGTAGTAACTGAAGCTTTCTTT
-,TRBV9,-,18,TRBJ1-4,CASSVSSQGSSTNEKLFF,TGTGCCAGCAGCGTCTCGTCTCAGGGATCCTCAACTAATGAAAAACTGTTTTTT
medium-sized,TRBV13,-,17,TRBJ2-5,CASSPQGLLKAQETQYF,TGTGCCAGCAGCCCCCAGGGACTCTTGAAGGCTCAAGAGACCCAGTACTTC
-,TRBV6-1,TRBD1,14,TRBJ1-2,CASSDRGGAYGYTF,TGTGCCAGCAGTGACAGGGGGGGGGCCTATGGCTACACCTTC